The 18 T cell receptor beta chains presented below share a single source sample, sequenced in a study of cytomegalovirus exposure and HLA in healthy donors. With 60 Vbeta and 13 Jbeta primers, the PCR was carried out. Some clones are missing from TCRdb's copy, which holds only in-frame ones; the method was immunoSEQ multiplex PCR. Seen here are 170,000 or so clones, around 80% observed once, and the top ten hold around 5.7%. Sequenced material: PBMCs. These receptors were obtained from a man aged 35-49 years in good health and CMV-seronegative.

The chain uses TRBV5-1 and TRBJ2-2; D remains ambiguous. Germline-derived CDR1 and CDR2 are SGHRS and YFSETQ. Between the trimmed V and J ends, which lost 0 bases and 1 base, there was a span of 7 bases. This CDR3 contains 15 residues. The CDR3 DNA sequence: TGCGCCAGCAGCTTGGACACCCTGAACACCGGGGAGCTGTTTTTT. Amino acids: CASSLDTLNTGELFF.

The CDR3, as DNA: TGTGCCAGCAGTAACGAGGGGGTGGGGGCCAACGTCCTGACTTTC. It translates to CASSNEGVGANVLTF. The rearrangement links TRBV6-5 to TRBJ2-6; TRBD1 might be the D (6 bases). There are 15 residues in the CDR3. The V end was cut by 5 bases, the J end by 4 bases, with 12 bases between. Germline V gene lookup returns CDR1 MNHEY and CDR2 SVGAGI.

The table lists this clone with a few counts. The V and J genes are TRBV7-2 and TRBJ2-7; 13 bases fit TRBD2. Germline CDR1 SGHTA, CDR2 FQGNSA. With 2 bases clipped from V and 0 bases from J, the junction kept 7 bases outside the gene matches. CDR3 length equals 18 residues. CDR3 DNA sequence: TGTGCCAGCAGCTTAACAGGGACTAGCGGGATGCACTCCTACGAGCAGTACTTC. Its protein product is CASSLTGTSGMHSYEQYF.

The chain uses TRBV6-1 and TRBJ1-1, with D possibly matching TRBD1 (6 bases). The CDR3 contains 13 residues. Germline loops: CDR1 MNHNS, CDR2 SASEGT. V lost 8 bases to trimming and J lost 3 bases, with 13 bases between them. The CDR3 protein is CASWTDSDTEAFF. The CDR3 region has the DNA TGTGCCAGCTGGACGGACAGCGACACTGAAGCTTTCTTT.

This clone was seen only a few times. V gene TRBV6-5 combines with J gene TRBJ1-1; the match to TRBD1 covers 7 bases. The CDR3 runs 12 residues. Germline V gene data show CDR1 as MNHEY and CDR2 as SVGAGI. J was trimmed by 5 bases and V by 5 bases; bases with no gene match: 2. Here the CDR3 reads CASSPTGTEAFF. The CDR3 DNA reads as TGTGCCAGCAGTCCGACAGGGACTGAAGCTTTCTTT.

This clone was found once. The chain links TRBV4-2 to TRBJ1-4; 8 bases are shared with TRBD1. CDR1 and CDR2 from the germline V gene are LGHNA and YNFKEQ. The CDR3 is 16 residues long. With 1 base clipped from V and 7 bases from J, the junction kept 8 bases outside the gene matches. The CDR3: CASSQVTQGAGEKLFF. CDR3 DNA: TGTGCCAGCAGCCAAGTAACCCAGGGGGCGGGTGAAAAACTGTTTTTT.

This clone was seen only once. The CDR3 sequence: CASGQGLLDIYNEQFF. The CDR3 nucleotides are TGTGCCAGCGGACAGGGGCTTCTCGACATTTACAATGAGCAGTTCTTC. The genes are TRBV5-4 and TRBJ2-1, with 9 bases matching TRBD1. CDR1 is SGHNT, CDR2 YYREEE, per germline (reference sequence). CDR3 length: 16 amino acids. V trimming: 7 bases; J trimming: 4 bases; junction bases outside the gene matches: 12.

The chain recombines TRBV19 with TRBJ2-3; 7 bases are a match to TRBD2. With 7 bases clipped from V and 4 bases from J, the junction kept 5 bases outside the gene matches. Germline CDR1 reads LNHDA; CDR2 reads SQIVND (reference sequence). This CDR3 has 13 amino acids. The CDR3 DNA is TGTGCCAGTAAGGGGAGCGGGGCAGATACGCAGTATTTT. Encoded protein: CASKGSGADTQYF.

This clone is a singleton in its sample. The chain combines TRBV25-1 with TRBJ2-5, with TRBD1 identical over 7 bases. The CDR3 is 14 amino acids. V was clipped by 4 bases and J by 5 bases; unmatched bases: 7. Germline CDR1 MGHDK, CDR2 SYGVNS. The CDR3 bases are TGTGCCAGCAGTGGACCGACAGGGTTGGAGACCCAGTACTTC. Translated: CASSGPTGLETQYF.

This chain uses TRBV7-9 with TRBJ2-3, with 13 bases aligning to TRBD2. The junction had 10 bases not matched to a gene; V was cut back by 7 bases and J by 9 bases. The CDR3 length is 15 residues. The germline V gene has CDR1 SEHNR and CDR2 FQNEAQ (reference sequence). DNA for the CDR3: TGTGCCAGCAACGAATGGACTAGCGGGAGCGAAACGCAGTATTTT. Protein sequence: CASNEWTSGSETQYF.

This chain joins TRBV11-2 and TRBJ1-1; D not resolved. CDR1 is SGHAT, CDR2 FQNNGV, per germline. V lost 6 bases and J 4 bases, leaving 18 bases between the germline ends. The CDR3 sequence is 15 residues long. CDR3: CASRLERSTGTEAFF. CDR3 nucleotide sequence: TGTGCCAGCAGACTTGAGAGATCAACTGGCACTGAAGCTTTCTTT.

The V call is TRBV18, the J call TRBJ1-1; TRBD1 might be the D (5 bases). Between the trimmed V and J ends, which lost 3 bases and 1 base, there was a span of 15 bases. CDR1 and CDR2 (germline): KGHSH, LQKENI. The CDR3 is made up of 16 amino acids. The CDR3 here is CASSPPRGTSNTEAFF. CDR3 nucleotide sequence: TGTGCCAGCTCACCCCCCCGGGGGACCTCGAACACTGAAGCTTTCTTT.

This chain joins TRBV6-1 and TRBJ1-5; D gene ambiguous. The length of the CDR3 is 13 residues. Trimming shortened V by 2 bases and J by 5 bases, and 7 bases separated the two germline ends. From germline, CDR1 is MNHNS and CDR2 SASEGT. The CDR3 is CASSESRYQPQHF. Written as DNA, the CDR3 is TGTGCCAGCAGTGAAAGCCGGTATCAGCCCCAGCATTTT.

This clone was picked up one time. The chain recombines TRBV9 with TRBJ2-1; TRBD1 might be the D (6 bases). The CDR3 has 15 amino acids. V was cut by 4 bases and J by 3 bases, with 14 bases left in between. Germline V gene data show CDR1 as SGDLS and CDR2 as YYNGEE. CDR3 nucleotide sequence: TGTGCCAGCAGCACCGACAGGAACCTCTACAATGAGCAGTTCTTC. Translation: CASSTDRNLYNEQFF.

This chain connects TRBV19 to TRBJ1-1; 11 bases fit TRBD1. V shed 5 bases, J shed 3 bases, and the junction held 14 bases outside the gene matches. The CDR3 loop spans 18 amino acids. The V gene's germline CDR1 is LNHDA and CDR2 SQIVND (reference sequence). This CDR3 reads CASSPWTGGGQTYTEAFF. CDR3 in DNA: TGTGCCAGTAGTCCCTGGACAGGGGGCGGCCAAACGTACACTGAAGCTTTCTTT.

CDR3 amino acids: CASTLFRGQGLYEQFF. CDR3 DNA sequence: TGTGCCAGCACCCTCTTTAGGGGACAGGGGCTATATGAGCAGTTCTTC. The chain recombines TRBV2 with TRBJ2-1; TRBD1 matches at 10 bases. The CDR3 runs to 16 residues. V lost 7 bases and J lost 8; bases outside the gene matches: 14. Germline values: CDR1 SNHLY, CDR2 FYNNEI.

This clone appeared once. The V call is TRBV10-3, the J call TRBJ2-3; no definite D call. The CDR3 has 12 residues. Germline assignment: CDR1 ENHRY and CDR2 SYGVKD. The germline V and J ends were trimmed by 3 bases and 2 bases, with 3 bases remaining between them. Here the CDR3 DNA reads TGTGCCATCAGTGACTCCACAGATACGCAGTATTTT. It encodes CAISDSTDTQYF.

The rearrangement joins TRBV20-1 to TRBJ2-5; no clear D gene. This CDR3 is built from 11 residues. Trimming stripped 3 bases from V and 4 bases from J, with 6 bases between. Germline values: CDR1 DFQATT, CDR2 SNEGSKA (reference sequence). Here the CDR3 reads CSASSLETQYF. The CDR3 DNA follows: TGCAGTGCTAGCAGTTTAGAGACCCAGTACTTC.